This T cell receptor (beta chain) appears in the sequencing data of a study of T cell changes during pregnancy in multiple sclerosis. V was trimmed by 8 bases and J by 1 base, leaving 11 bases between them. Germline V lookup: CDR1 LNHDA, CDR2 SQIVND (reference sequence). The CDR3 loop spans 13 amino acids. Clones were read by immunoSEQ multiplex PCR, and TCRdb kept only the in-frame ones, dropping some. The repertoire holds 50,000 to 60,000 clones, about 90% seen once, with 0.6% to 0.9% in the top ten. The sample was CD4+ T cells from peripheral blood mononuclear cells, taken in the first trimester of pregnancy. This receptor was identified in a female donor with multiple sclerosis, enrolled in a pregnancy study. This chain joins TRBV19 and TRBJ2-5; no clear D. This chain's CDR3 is CASSGDFQETQYF. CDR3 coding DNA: TGTGCCAGTTCAGGTGATTTCCAAGAGACCCAGTACTTC. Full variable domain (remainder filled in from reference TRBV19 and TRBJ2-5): DGGITQSPKYLFRKEGQNVTLSCEQNLNHDAMYWYRQDPGQGLRLIYYSQIVNDFQKGDIAEGYSVSREKKESFPLTVTSAQKNPTAFYLCASSGDFQETQYFGPGTRLLVL.